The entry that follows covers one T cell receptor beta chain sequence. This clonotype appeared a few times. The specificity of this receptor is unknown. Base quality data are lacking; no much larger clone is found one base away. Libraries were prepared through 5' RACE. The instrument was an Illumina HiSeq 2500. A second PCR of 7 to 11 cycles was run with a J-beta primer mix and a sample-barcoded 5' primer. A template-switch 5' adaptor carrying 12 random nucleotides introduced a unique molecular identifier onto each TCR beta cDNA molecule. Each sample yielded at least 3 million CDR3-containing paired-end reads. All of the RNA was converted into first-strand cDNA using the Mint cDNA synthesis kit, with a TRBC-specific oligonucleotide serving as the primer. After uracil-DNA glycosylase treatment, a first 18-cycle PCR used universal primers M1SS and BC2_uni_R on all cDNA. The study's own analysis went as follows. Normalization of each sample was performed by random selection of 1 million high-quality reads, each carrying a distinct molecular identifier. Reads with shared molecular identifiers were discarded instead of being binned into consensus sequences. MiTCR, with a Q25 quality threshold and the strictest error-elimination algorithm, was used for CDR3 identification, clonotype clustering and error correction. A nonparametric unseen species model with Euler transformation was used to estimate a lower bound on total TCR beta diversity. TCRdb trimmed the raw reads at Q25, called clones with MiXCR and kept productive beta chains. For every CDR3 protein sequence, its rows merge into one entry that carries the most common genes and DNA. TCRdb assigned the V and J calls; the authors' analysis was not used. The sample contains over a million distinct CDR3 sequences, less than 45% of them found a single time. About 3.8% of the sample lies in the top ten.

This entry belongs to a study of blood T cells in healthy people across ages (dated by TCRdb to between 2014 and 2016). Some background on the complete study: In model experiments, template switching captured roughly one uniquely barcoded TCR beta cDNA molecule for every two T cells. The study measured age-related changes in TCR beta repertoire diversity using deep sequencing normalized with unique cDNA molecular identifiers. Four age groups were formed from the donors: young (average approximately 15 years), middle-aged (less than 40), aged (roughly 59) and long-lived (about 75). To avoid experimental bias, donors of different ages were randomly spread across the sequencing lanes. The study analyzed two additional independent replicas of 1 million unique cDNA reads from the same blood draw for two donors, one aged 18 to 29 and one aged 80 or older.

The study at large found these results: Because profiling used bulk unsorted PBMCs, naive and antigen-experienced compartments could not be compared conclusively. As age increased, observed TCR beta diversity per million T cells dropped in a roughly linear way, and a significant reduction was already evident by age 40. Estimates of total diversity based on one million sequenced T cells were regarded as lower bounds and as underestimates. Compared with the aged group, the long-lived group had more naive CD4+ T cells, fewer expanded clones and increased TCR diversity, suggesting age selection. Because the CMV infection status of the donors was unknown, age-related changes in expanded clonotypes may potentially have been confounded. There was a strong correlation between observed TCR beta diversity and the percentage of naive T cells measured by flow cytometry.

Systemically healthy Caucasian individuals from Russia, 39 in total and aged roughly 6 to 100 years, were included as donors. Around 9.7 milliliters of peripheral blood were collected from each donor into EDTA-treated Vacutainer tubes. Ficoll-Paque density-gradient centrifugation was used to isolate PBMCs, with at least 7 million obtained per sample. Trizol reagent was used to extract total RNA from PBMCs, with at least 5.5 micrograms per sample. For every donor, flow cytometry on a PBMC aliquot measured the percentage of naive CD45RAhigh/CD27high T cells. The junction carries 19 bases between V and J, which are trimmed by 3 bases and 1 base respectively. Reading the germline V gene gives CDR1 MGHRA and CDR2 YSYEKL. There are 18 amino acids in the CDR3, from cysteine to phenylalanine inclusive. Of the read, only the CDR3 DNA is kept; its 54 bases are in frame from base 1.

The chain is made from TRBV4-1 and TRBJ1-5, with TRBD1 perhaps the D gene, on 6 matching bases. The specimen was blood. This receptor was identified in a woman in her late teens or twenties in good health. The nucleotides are TGCGCCAGCAGCCACCAGATAAGGGGGGGGAAGAGCAATCAGCCCCAGCATTTT. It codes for CASSHQIRGGKSNQPQHF.